This T cell receptor beta chain is drawn from a study of T-cell reconstitution after alpha-beta-depleted transplantation in children. From germline, CDR1 is SNHLY and CDR2 FYNNEI. The CDR3 is 13 residues long. V was cut by 6 bases and J by 2 bases, with 11 bases left in between. Findings and caveats of the study: Where some patients showed high TCRbeta diversity at day 60, it came from recipient T cells and thymic progenitors that had survived. Newly generated T cells supplied most T-cell counts and diversity one year post-transplant. Reportedly, only several hundred clones from non-depleted graft cells drove alpha-beta T-cell counts at about two months.

Preparation of the TCRbeta library involved a method that used unique molecular identifiers. TCRdb called the PCR reads again in MiXCR, with one record for every CDR3 protein. The repertoire consists of about 420,000 distinct CDR3 sequences, with 15% to 20% occurring once and the leading ten covering 25% to 35%. In the case of this clonotype: Its antigen is as yet unknown.

The input for sequencing was PBMCs, mostly from graft donor cells, taken 360 days after TCRalphabeta/CD19-depleted stem cell transplant. The chain uses TRBV2 and TRBJ2-7; D ambiguous. This clonotype was obtained from a boy younger than two who had a stem cell transplant for Wiskott-Aldrich syndrome, so the T cells may come from the graft donor. The CDR3 DNA sequence: TGTGCCAGCAGGTCCCGCCGGACCTACGAGCAGTACTTC. This sequence encodes CASRSRRTYEQYF.